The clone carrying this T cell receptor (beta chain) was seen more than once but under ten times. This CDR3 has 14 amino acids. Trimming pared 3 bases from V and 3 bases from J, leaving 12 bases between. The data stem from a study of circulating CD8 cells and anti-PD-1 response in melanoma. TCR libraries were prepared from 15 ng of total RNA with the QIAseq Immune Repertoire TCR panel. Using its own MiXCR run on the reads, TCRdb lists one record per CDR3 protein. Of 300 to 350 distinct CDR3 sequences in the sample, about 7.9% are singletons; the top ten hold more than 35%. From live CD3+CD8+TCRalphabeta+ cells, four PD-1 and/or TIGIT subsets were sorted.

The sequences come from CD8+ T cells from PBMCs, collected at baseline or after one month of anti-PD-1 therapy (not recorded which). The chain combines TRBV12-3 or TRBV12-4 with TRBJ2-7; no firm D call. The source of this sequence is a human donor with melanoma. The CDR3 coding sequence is TGTGCCAGCAGTTTTGTGGGCACCGACTACGAGCAGTACTTC. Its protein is CASSFVGTDYEQYF.